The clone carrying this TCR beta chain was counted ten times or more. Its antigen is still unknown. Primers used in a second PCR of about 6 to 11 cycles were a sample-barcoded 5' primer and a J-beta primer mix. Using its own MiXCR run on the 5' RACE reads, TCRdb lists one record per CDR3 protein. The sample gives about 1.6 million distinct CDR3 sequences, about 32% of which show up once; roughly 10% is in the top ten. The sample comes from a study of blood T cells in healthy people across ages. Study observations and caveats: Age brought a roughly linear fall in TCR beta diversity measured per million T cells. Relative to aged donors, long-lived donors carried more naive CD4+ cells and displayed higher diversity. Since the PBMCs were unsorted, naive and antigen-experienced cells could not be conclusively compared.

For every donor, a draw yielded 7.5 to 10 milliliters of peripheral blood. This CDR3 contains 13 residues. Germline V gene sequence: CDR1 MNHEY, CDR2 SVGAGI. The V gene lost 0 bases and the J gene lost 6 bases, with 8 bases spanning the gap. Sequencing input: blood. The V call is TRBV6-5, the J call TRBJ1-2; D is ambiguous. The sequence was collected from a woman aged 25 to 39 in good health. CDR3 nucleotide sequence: TGTGCCAGCAGTTACTCGGATGGGAATGGCTACACCTTC. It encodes CASSYSDGNGYTF.